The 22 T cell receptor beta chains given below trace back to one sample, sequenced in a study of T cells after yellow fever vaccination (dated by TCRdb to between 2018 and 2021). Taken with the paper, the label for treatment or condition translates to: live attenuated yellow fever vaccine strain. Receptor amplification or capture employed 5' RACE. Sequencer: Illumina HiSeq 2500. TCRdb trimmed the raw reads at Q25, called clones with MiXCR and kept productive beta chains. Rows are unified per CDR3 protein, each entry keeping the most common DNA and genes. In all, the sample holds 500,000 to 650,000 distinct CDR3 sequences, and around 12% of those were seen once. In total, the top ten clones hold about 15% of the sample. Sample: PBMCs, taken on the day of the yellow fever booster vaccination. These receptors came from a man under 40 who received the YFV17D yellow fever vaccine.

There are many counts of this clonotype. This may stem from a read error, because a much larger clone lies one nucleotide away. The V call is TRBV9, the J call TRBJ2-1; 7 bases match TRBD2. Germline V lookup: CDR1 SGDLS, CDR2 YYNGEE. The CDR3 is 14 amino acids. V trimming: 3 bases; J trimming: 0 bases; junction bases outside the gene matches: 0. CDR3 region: CASSAGGSYNEQFF. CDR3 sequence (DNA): TGTGCCAGCAGCGCGGGGGGCTCCTACAATGAGCAGTTCTTC.

The CDR3: CASTRDKGEQFF. Here the CDR3 DNA reads TGCGCCAGCACCAGGGACAAGGGTGAGCAGTTCTTC. V is TRBV5-1 and J is TRBJ2-1; a weak D match, TRBD1 (6 bases). Germline values: CDR1 SGHRS, CDR2 YFSETQ. V lost 6 bases and J 9 bases, leaving 13 bases between the germline ends. CDR3 size: 12 residues.

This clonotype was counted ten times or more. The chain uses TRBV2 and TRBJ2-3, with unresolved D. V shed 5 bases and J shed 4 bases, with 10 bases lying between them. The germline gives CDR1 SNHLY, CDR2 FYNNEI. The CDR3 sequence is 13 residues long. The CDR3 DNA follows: TGTGCCAGCAGTACACGGGCCCCAGATACGCAGTATTTT. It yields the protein CASSTRAPDTQYF.

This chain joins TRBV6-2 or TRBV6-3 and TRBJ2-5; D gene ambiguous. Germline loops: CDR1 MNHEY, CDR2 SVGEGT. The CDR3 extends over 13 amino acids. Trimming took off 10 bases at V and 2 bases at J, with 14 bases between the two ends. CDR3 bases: TGTGCCACCACTGGCGGAGCACAAGAGACCCAGTACTTC. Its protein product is CATTGGAQETQYF.

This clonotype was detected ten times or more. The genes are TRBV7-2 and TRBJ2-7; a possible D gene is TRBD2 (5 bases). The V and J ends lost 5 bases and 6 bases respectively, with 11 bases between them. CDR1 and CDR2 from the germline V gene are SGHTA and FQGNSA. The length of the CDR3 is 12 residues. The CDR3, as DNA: TGTGCCAGCAGCCACCCCGGGGTCGAGCAGTACTTC. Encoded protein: CASSHPGVEQYF.

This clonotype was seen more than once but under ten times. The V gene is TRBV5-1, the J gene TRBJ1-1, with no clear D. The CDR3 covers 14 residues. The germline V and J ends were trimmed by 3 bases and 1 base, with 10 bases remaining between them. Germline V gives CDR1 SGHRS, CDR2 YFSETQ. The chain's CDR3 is CASSYQVSNTEAFF. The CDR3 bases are TGCGCCAGCAGCTATCAGGTTTCGAACACTGAAGCTTTCTTT.

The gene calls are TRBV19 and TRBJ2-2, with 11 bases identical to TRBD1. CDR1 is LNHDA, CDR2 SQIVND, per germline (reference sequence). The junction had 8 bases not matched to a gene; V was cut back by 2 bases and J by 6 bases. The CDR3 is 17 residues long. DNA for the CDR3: TGTGCCAGTAGTATACCCACCGGGACAGGGGGTCCCGGGGAGCTGTTTTTT. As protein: CASSIPTGTGGPGELFF.

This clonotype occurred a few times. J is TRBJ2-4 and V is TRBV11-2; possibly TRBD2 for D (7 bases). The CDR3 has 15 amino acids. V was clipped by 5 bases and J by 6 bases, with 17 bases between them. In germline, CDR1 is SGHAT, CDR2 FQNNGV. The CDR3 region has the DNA TGTGCCAGCAGCGAGGCGAGGGGGGGTGGAAACATTCAGTACTTC. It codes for CASSEARGGGNIQYF. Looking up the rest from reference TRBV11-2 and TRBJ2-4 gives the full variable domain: EAGVAQSPRYKIIEKRQSVAFWCNPISGHATLYWYQQILGQGPKLLIQFQNNGVVDDSQLPKDRFSAERLKGVDSTLKIQPAKLEDSAVYLCASSEARGGGNIQYFGAGTRLSVL.

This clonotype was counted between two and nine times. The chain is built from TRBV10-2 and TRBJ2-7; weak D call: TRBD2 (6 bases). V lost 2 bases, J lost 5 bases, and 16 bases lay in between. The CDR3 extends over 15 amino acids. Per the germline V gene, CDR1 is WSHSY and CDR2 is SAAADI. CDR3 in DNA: TGCGCCAGCAGTGAGAACGGGAGAGCCCCCGACGAGCAGTACTTC. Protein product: CASSENGRAPDEQYF.

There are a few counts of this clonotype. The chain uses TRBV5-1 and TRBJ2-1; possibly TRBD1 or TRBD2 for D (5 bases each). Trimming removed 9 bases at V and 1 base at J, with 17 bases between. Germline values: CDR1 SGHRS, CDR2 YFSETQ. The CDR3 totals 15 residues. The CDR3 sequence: CATRGEPLSYNEQFF. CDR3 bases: TGCGCCACCAGAGGGGAGCCCCTGTCCTACAATGAGCAGTTCTTC.

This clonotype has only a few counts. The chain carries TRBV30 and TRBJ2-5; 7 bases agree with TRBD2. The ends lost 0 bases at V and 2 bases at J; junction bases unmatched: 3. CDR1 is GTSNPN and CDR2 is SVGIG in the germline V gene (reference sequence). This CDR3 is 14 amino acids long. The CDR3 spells CAWSVVGGQETQYF. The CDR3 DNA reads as TGTGCCTGGAGTGTGGTGGGAGGGCAAGAGACCCAGTACTTC.

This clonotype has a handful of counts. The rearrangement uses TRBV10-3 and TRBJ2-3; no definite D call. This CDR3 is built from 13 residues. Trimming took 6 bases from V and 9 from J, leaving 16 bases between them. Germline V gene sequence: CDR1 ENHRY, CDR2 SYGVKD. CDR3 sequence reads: CAISLEVLATQYF. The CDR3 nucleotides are TGTGCCATCAGCCTAGAGGTTTTGGCGACGCAGTATTTT.

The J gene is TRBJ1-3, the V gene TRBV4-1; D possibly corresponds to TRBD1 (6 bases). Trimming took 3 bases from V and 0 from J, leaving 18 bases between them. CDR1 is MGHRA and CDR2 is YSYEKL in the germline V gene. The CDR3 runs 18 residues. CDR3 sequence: CASSQRGNFGVSGNTIYF. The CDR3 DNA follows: TGCGCCAGCAGCCAGAGGGGGAATTTCGGGGTCTCTGGAAACACCATATATTTT.

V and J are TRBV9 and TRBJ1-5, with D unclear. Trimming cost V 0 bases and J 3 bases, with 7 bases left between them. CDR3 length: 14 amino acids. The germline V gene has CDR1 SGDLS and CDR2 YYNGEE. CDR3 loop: CASSVDGHNQPQHF. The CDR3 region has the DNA TGTGCCAGCAGCGTAGACGGCCACAATCAGCCCCAGCATTTT.

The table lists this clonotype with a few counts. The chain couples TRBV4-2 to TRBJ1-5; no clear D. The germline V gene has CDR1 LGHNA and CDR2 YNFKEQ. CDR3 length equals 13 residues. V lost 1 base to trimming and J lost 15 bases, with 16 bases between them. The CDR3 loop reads CASSQAEDPRRHF. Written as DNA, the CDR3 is TGTGCCAGCAGCCAAGCGGAGGACCCCAGGAGGCATTTT.

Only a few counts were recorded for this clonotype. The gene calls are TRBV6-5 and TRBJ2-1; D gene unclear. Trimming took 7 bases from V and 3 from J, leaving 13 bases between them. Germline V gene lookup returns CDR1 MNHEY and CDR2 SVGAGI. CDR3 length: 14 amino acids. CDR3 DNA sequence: TGTGCCAGCAAGTTGGCGGAGCTCTACAATGAGCAGTTCTTC. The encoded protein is CASKLAELYNEQFF.

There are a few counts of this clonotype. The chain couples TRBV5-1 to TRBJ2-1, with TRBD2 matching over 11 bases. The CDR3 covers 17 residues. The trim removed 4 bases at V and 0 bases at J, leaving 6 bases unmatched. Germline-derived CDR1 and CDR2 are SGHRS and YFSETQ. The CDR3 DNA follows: TGCGCCAGCAGCCTAACTAGCGGGAGTGGCTCCTACAATGAGCAGTTCTTC. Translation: CASSLTSGSGSYNEQFF.

The CDR3 protein is CASSEGNAYEQYF. In DNA form, the CDR3 reads TGCGCCAGCAGCGAGGGGAACGCCTACGAGCAGTACTTC. J is TRBJ2-7 and V is TRBV5-1; D is possibly TRBD1 or TRBD2 (5 bases each). CDR3 size: 13 residues. V dropped 4 bases and J dropped 2 bases, with 10 bases sitting between them. CDR1 SGHRS and CDR2 YFSETQ come from the germline V gene.

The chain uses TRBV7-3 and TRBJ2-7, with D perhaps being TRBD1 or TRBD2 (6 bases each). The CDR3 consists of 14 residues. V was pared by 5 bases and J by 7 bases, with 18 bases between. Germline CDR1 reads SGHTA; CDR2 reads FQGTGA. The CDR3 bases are TGTGCCAGCAGCCAAGGGGGGCCTCAAGGGGAGCAGTACTTC. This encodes CASSQGGPQGEQYF. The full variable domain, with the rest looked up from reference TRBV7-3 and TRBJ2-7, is GAGVSQTPSNKVTEKGKYVELRCDPISGHTALYWYRQSLGQGPEFLIYFQGTGAADDSGLPNDRFFAVRPEGSVSTLKIQRTERGDSAVYLCASSQGGPQGEQYFGPGTRLTVT.

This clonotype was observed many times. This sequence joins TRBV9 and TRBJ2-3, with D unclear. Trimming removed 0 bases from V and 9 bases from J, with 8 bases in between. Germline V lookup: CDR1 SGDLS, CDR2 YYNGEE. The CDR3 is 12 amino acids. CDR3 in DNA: TGTGCCAGCAGCGTAGAGATGGGGACGCAGTATTTT. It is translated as CASSVEMGTQYF.

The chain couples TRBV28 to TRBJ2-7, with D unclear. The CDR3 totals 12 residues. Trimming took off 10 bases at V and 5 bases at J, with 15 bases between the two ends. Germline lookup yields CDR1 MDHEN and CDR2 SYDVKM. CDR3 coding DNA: TGTGCCACCCTGAGCGTAACCGACGAGCAGTACTTC. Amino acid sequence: CATLSVTDEQYF.

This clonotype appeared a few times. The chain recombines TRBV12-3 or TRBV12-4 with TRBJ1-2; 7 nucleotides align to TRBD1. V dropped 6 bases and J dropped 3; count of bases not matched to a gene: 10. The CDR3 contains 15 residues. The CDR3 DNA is TGTGCCAGCAGATTACCGGGACAGCGGTACTATGGCTACACCTTC. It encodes CASRLPGQRYYGYTF.